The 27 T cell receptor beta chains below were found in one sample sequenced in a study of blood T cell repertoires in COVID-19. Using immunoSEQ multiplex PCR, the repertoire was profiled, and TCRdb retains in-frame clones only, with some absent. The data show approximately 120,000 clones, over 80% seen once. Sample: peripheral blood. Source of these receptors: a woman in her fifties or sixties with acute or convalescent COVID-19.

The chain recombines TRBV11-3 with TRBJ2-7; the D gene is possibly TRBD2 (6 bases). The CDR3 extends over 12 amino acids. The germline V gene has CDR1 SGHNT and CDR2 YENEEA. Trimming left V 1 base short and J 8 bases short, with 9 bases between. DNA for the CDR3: TGTGCCAGCAGCTTAGGCCGGGGGAAGCAGTACTTC. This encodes CASSLGRGKQYF.

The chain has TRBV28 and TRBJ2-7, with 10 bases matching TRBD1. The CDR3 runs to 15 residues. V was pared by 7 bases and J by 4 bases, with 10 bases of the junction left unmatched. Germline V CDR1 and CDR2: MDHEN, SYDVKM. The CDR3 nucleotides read TGTGCCAGCAATTCTCTGGGACAGGGGACGTACGAGCAGTACTTC. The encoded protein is CASNSLGQGTYEQYF. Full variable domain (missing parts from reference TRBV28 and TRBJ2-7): DVKVTQSSRYLVKRTGEKVFLECVQDMDHENMFWYRQDPGLGLRLIYFSYDVKMKEKGDIPEGYSVSREKKERFSLILESASTNQTSMYLCASNSLGQGTYEQYFGPGTRLTVT.

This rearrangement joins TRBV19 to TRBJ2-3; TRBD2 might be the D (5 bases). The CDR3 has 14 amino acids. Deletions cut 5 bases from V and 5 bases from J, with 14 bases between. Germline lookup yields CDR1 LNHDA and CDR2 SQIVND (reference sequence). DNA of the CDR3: TGTGCCAGTAGTGACTCCGCGGCGGGAGATACGCAGTATTTT. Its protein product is CASSDSAAGDTQYF. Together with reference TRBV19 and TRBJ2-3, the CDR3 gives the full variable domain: DGGITQSPKYLFRKEGQNVTLSCEQNLNHDAMYWYRQDPGQGLRLIYYSQIVNDFQKGDIAEGYSVSREKKESFPLTVTSAQKNPTAFYLCASSDSAAGDTQYFGPGTRLTVL.

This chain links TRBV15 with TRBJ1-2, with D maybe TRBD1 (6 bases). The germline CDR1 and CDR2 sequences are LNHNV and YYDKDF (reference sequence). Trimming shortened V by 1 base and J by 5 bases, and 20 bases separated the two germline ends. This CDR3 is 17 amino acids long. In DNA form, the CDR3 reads TGTGCCACCAGCAGAGGGCAGGGCGGGGGCCGAGCGTATGGCTACACCTTC. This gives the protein CATSRGQGGGRAYGYTF.

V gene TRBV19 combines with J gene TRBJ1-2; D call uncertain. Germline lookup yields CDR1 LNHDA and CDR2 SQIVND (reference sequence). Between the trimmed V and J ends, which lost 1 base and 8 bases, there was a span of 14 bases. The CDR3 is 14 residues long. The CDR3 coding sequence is TGTGCCAGTAGTATAGGAACAGTTGTTGAGGGCTACACCTTC. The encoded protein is CASSIGTVVEGYTF.

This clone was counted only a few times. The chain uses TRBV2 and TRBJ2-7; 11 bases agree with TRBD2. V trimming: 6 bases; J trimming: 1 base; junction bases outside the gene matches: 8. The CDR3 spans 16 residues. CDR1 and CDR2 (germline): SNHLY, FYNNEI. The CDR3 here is CASRVAGGLISYEQYF. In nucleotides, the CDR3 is TGTGCCAGCAGAGTAGCGGGAGGGCTAATTTCCTACGAGCAGTACTTC.

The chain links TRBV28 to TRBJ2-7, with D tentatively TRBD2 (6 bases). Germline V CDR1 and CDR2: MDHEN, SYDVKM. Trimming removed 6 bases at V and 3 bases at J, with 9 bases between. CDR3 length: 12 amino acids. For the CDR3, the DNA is TGTGCCAGCAGGGGACTTGTCTACGAGCAGTACTTC. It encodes CASRGLVYEQYF.

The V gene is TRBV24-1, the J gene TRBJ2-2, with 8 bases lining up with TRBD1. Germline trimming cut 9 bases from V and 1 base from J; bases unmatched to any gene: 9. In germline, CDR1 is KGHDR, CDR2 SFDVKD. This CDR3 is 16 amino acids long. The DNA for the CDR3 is TGTGCCACCGGCAACCCGGGACAGGAGAACACCGGGGAGCTGTTTTTT. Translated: CATGNPGQENTGELFF.

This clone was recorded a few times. The CDR3 loop reads CATSRDFGLAGSNEQFF. CDR3 coding DNA: TGTGCCACCAGCAGAGATTTTGGACTAGCGGGATCCAATGAGCAGTTCTTC. The rearrangement links TRBV15 to TRBJ2-1; 12 nucleotides align to TRBD2. Germline V gene sequence: CDR1 LNHNV, CDR2 YYDKDF (reference sequence). V was pared by 0 bases and J by 6 bases, with 6 bases of the junction left unmatched. The CDR3 contains 17 residues.

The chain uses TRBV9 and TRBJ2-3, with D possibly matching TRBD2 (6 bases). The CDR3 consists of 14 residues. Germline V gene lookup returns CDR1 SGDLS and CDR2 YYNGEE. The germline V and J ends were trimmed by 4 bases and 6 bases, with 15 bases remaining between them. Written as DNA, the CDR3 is TGTGCCAGCAGCCCAAGAACCAGCGGGGATACGCAGTATTTT. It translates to CASSPRTSGDTQYF.

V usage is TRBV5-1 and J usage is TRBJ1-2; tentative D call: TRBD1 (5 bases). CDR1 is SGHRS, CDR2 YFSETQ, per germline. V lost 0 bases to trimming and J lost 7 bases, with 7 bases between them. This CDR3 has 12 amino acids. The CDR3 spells CASSLGQSGYTF. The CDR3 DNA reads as TGCGCCAGCAGCTTGGGACAGTCTGGCTACACCTTC. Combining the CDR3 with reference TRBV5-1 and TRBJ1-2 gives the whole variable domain KAGVTQTPRYLIKTRGQQVTLSCSPISGHRSVSWYQQTPGQGLQFLFEYFSETQRNKGNFPGRFSGRQFSNSRSEMNVSTLELGDSALYLCASSLGQSGYTFGSGTRLTVV.

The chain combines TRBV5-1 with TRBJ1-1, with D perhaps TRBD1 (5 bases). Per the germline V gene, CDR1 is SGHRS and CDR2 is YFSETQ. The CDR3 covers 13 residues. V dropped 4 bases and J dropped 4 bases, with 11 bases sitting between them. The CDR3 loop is CASSRGFSTEAFF. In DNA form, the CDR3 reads TGCGCCAGCAGCAGGGGTTTTAGCACTGAAGCTTTCTTT.

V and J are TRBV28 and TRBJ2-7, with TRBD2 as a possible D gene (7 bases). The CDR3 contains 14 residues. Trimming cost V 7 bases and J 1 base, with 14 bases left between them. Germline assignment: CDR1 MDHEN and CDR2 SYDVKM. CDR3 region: CASKEGGSSYEQYF. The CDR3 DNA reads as TGTGCCAGCAAAGAGGGGGGGTCATCCTACGAGCAGTACTTC. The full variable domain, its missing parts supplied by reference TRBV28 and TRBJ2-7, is DVKVTQSSRYLVKRTGEKVFLECVQDMDHENMFWYRQDPGLGLRLIYFSYDVKMKEKGDIPEGYSVSREKKERFSLILESASTNQTSMYLCASKEGGSSYEQYFGPGTRLTVT.

CDR3 region: CASSYKAGGVDEQYF. The CDR3 region has the DNA TGTGCCAGCAGTTACAAGGCGGGAGGGGTGGACGAGCAGTACTTC. The chain links TRBV6-5 to TRBJ2-7; 9 nucleotides match TRBD2. The CDR3 consists of 15 residues. Per germline, CDR1 MNHEY and CDR2 SVGAGI. With 2 bases clipped from V and 5 bases from J, the junction kept 7 bases outside the gene matches.

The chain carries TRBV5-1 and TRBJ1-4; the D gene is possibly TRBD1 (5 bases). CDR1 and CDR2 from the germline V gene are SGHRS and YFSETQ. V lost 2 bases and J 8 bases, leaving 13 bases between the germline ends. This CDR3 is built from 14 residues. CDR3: CASSLVGRKEKLFF. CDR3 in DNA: TGCGCCAGCAGCTTAGTGGGGCGGAAAGAAAAACTGTTTTTT. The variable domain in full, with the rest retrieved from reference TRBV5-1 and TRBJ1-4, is KAGVTQTPRYLIKTRGQQVTLSCSPISGHRSVSWYQQTPGQGLQFLFEYFSETQRNKGNFPGRFSGRQFSNSRSEMNVSTLELGDSALYLCASSLVGRKEKLFFGSGTQLSVL.

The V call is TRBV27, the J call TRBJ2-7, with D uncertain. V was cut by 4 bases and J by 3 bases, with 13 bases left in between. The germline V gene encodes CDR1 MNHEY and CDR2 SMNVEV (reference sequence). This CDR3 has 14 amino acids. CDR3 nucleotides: TGTGCCAGCAGTTCTCCCGGCTACAGCTACGAGCAGTACTTC. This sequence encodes CASSSPGYSYEQYF.

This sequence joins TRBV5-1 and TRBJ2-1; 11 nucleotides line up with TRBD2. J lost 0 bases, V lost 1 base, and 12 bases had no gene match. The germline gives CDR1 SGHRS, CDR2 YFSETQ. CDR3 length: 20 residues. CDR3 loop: CASSLWGLTSGTSSYNEQFF. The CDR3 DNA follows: TGCGCCAGCAGCTTGTGGGGACTGACTAGCGGGACCAGCTCCTACAATGAGCAGTTCTTC. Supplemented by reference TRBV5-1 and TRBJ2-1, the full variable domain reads KAGVTQTPRYLIKTRGQQVTLSCSPISGHRSVSWYQQTPGQGLQFLFEYFSETQRNKGNFPGRFSGRQFSNSRSEMNVSTLELGDSALYLCASSLWGLTSGTSSYNEQFFGPGTRLTVL.

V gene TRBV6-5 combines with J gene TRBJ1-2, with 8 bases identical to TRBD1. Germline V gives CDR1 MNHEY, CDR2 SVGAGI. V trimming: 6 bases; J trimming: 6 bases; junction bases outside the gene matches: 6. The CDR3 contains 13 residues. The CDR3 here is CASRADRGDGYTF. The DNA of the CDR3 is TGTGCCAGCAGAGCAGACAGGGGCGATGGCTACACCTTC.

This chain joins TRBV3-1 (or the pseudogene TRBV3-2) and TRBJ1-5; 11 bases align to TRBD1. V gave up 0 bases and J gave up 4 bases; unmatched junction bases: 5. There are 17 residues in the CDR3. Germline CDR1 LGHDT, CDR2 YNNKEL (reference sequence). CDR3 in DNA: TGTGCCAGCAGCCAAGACACCGGGACAGGGGGTAATCAGCCCCAGCATTTT. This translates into CASSQDTGTGGNQPQHF.

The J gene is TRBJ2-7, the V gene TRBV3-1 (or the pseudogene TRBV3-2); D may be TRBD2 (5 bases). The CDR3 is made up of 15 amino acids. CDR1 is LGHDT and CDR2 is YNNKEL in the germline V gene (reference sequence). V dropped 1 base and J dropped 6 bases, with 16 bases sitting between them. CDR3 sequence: CASSQGQNSRGEQYF. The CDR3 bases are TGTGCCAGCAGCCAAGGCCAGAATTCCCGGGGCGAGCAGTACTTC.

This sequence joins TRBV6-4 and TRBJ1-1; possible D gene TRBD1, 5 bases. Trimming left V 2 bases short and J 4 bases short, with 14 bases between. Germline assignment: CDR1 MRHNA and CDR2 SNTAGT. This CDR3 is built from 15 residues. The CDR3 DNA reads TGTGCCAGCAGTGACAACCAGGGAACGGGCACTGAAGCTTTCTTT. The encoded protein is CASSDNQGTGTEAFF.

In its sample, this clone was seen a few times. The CDR3 region is CASSFGGQNNSPLHF. The CDR3 nucleotides are TGTGCCAGCAGCTTTGGCGGACAGAATAATTCACCCCTCCACTTT. The chain uses TRBV7-9 and TRBJ1-6; D is perhaps TRBD1 (6 bases). Germline CDR1 reads SEHNR; CDR2 reads FQNEAQ (reference sequence). This CDR3 comprises 15 residues. V lost 3 bases to trimming and J lost 5 bases, with 11 bases between them. The whole variable domain, remainder taken from reference TRBV7-9 and TRBJ1-6, is DTGVSQNPRHKITKRGQNVTFRCDPISEHNRLYWYRQTLGQGPEFLTYFQNEAQLEKSRLLSDRFSAERPKGSFSTLEIQRTEQGDSAMYLCASSFGGQNNSPLHFGNGTRLTVT.

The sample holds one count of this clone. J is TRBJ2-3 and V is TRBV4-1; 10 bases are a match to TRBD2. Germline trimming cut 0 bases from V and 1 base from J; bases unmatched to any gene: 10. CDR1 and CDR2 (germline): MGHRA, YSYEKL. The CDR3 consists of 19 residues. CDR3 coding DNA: TGCGCCAGCAGCCAAGACCGACCCCTGAGCGGGAGGGGCACAGATACGCAGTATTTT. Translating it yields CASSQDRPLSGRGTDTQYF.

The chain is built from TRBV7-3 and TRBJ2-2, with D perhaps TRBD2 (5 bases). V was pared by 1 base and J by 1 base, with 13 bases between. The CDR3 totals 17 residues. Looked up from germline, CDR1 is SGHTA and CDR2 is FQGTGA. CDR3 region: CASSLRSGRVNTGELFF. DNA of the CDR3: TGTGCCAGCAGCTTAAGATCTGGGCGGGTGAACACCGGGGAGCTGTTTTTT.

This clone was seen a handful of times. The CDR3 is CATRTGVGGNTEAFF. CDR3 nucleotide sequence: TGCGCCACCAGGACAGGGGTTGGTGGGAACACTGAAGCTTTCTTT. The V gene is TRBV5-1, the J gene TRBJ1-1; 9 bases fit TRBD1. The germline CDR1 and CDR2 sequences are SGHRS and YFSETQ. The CDR3 runs 15 residues. The J segment lost 1 base and the V segment lost 9 bases, leaving 10 bases of the junction unmatched.

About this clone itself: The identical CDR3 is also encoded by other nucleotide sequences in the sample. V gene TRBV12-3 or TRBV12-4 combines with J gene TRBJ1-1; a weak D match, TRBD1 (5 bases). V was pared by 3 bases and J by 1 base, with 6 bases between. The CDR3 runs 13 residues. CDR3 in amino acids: CASSFQGNTEAFF. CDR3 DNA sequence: TGTGCCAGCAGTTTCCAGGGGAACACTGAAGCTTTCTTT.

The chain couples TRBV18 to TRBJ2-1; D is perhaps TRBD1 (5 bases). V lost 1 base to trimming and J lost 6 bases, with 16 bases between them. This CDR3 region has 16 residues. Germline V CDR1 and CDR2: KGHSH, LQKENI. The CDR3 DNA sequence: TGTGCCAGCTCACCACTAGAACTCAAGGGGTTCAATGAGCAGTTCTTC. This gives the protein CASSPLELKGFNEQFF.